These T cell receptor beta chains were read from a single sample in a study of blood T cell repertoires in COVID-19. TCRdb's table, derived via immunoSEQ multiplex PCR, lists solely in-frame clones and lacks some. Among 300,000 to 400,000 clones listed, approximately 87% were seen once. Material for sequencing was PBMCs or T cells enriched from blood (not recorded which). All receptors derive from a woman aged 25 to 45 with acute COVID-19. The CDR3 runs from the conserved cysteine through the conserved F or W. A D gene is named only where the DNA matches it firmly. The size entry is marked missing in some rows and otherwise reads once, few, many or a size class.

j_gene | v_gene | abundance | d_gene | CDR3nt | CDR3aa
TRBJ2-1 | TRBV15 | . | TRBD1 | TGTGCCACCAGCAGAGGCGACAGGGATGCCAATGAGCAGTTCTTC | CATSRGDRDANEQFF
TRBJ1-3 | TRBV11-2 | . | . | TGTGCCAGCAGCTTAGGCTATACCACTCTATCCTCTGGAAACACCATATATTTT | CASSLGYTTLSSGNTIYF
TRBJ2-3 | TRBV19 | . | . | TGTGCCAGTAGTGACCTAGCGTTGACAGATACGCAGTATTTT | CASSDLALTDTQYF
TRBJ2-2 | TRBV28 | . | TRBD2 | TGTGCCAGCAGCGCGGGGGGTGTAAACACCGGGGAGCTGTTTTTT | CASSAGGVNTGELFF
TRBJ1-2 | TRBV14 | . | . | TGTGCCAGCAGCCAAGGAGCGGGACGGGGCTACTATGGCTACACCTTC | CASSQGAGRGYYGYTF
TRBJ1-4 | TRBV2 | . | TRBD1 | TGTGCCAGCAGGACTCCCAGGGGGAGAAATGAAAAACTGTTTTTT | CASRTPRGRNEKLFF
TRBJ1-6 | TRBV5-1 | . | . | TGCGCCAGCAGCACGGACGCGGGGGAAAATTCACCCCTCCACTTT | CASSTDAGENSPLHF
TRBJ1-2 | TRBV10-2 | . | . | TGCGCCAGCAGTGACAACAGGGCCGGCTACACCTTC | CASSDNRAGYTF
TRBJ2-1 | TRBV2 | . | TRBD1 | TGTGCCAGCAGTGCGGGACAGGGGAACAATGAGCAGTTCTTC | CASSAGQGNNEQFF
TRBJ2-1 | TRBV5-1 | . | TRBD2 | TGCGCCAGCAGCCGAGGGACTAGCGGGGGAAAAGAAGACAATGAGCAGTTCTTC | CASSRGTSGGKEDNEQFF
TRBJ1-5 | TRBV18 | few | . | TGTGCCAGCTCCCTTAATCAGGATCAGCCCCAGCATTTT | CASSLNQDQPQHF
TRBJ1-4 | TRBV30 | once | . | TGTGCCTGGAGTGGGGCAGGGGAAGAAAAACTGTTTTTT | CAWSGAGEEKLFF
TRBJ2-3 | TRBV7-9 | . | . | TGTGCCAGCAGCTCCCCCACATCAGGGGTCACACTCGATACGCAGTATTTT | CASSSPTSGVTLDTQYF
TRBJ2-2 | TRBV7-9 | . | TRBD1 | TGTGCCAGCAGCTCCGGGACAGGGGGCTCAAACACCGGGGAGCTGTTTTTT | CASSSGTGGSNTGELFF
TRBJ1-3 | TRBV5-8 | . | . | TGTGCCAGCAGCTTGGGGGACTACCCGACCTACTCTGGAAACACCATATATTTT | CASSLGDYPTYSGNTIYF
TRBJ1-4 | TRBV5-1 | once | . | TGCGCCAGCAGCTTGAACAGCGGATTTACTAATGAAAAACTGTTTTTT | CASSLNSGFTNEKLFF
TRBJ2-1 | TRBV10-3 | . | TRBD1 | TGTGCCATCAGTGAGTCGTGGACAGGGACCTACAATGAGCAGTTCTTC | CAISESWTGTYNEQFF
TRBJ2-1 | TRBV9 | . | TRBD2 | TGTGCCAGCAGCGGCATAGCGGGGGGAAGCTACAATGAGCAGTTCTTC | CASSGIAGGSYNEQFF
TRBJ1-3 | TRBV6-2/TRBV6-3 | . | . | TGTGCCAGCAGTTATGACGCCCGAGGTATCGCTGGAAACACCATATATTTT | CASSYDARGIAGNTIYF
TRBJ2-1 | TRBV6-2/TRBV6-3 | . | . | TGTGCCAGCAGTCCGTCCCTGTTTTACAATGAGCAGTTCTTC | CASSPSLFYNEQFF
TRBJ2-1 | TRBV7-3 | . | . | TGTGCCAGCAGCCGACAGGAGAGCTCCTACAATGAGCAGTTCTTC | CASSRQESSYNEQFF
TRBJ2-3 | TRBV6-5 | . | . | TGTGCCAGCAGTTTCCGGGGGAGCACAGATACGCAGTATTTT | CASSFRGSTDTQYF
TRBJ1-5 | TRBV6-5 | . | . | TGTGCCAGCAGTAAGAGCAGCAATCAGCCCCAGCATTTT | CASSKSSNQPQHF
TRBJ1-5 | TRBV5-5 | . | . | TGTGCCAGCAGCCCAGGAGGGGCCTATAGCAATCAGCCCCAGCATTTT | CASSPGGAYSNQPQHF
TRBJ1-2 | TRBV3-1/TRBV3-2 | . | . | TGTGCCAGCAGCCAAGACAGGGTCTATGGCTACACCTTC | CASSQDRVYGYTF
TRBJ2-3 | TRBV5-5 | once | . | TGTGCCAGCAGCGCTCAGGTGGATACGCAGTATTTT | CASSAQVDTQYF
TRBJ1-2 | TRBV5-1 | . | . | TGCGCCAGCACCCTGTCCGGACAGACCCCTTCCTATGGCTACACCTTC | CASTLSGQTPSYGYTF
TRBJ1-1 | TRBV3-1/TRBV3-2 | . | . | TGTGCCAGCAGCCGCGGACTTACGGGGTACGGTGAAGCTTTCTTT | CASSRGLTGYGEAFF
TRBJ1-4 | TRBV3-1/TRBV3-2 | . | TRBD1 | TGTGCCAGCAGCCGGGGGACAGGGGCCACTAATGAAAAACTGTTTTTT | CASSRGTGATNEKLFF
TRBJ1-5 | TRBV4-1 | few | . | TGCGCCAGCAGCCAGCGGGACAGCAATCAGCCCCAGCATTTT | CASSQRDSNQPQHF
TRBJ1-1 | TRBV5-1 | . | . | TGCGCCAGCAGCTGGGCAGGCTACACTGAAGCTTTCTTT | CASSWAGYTEAFF
TRBJ2-7 | TRBV2 | . | . | TGTGCCAGCAGCAGGGACTACGAGCAGTACTTC | CASSRDYEQYF
TRBJ1-1 | TRBV5-6 | . | TRBD1 | TGTGCCAGCAGCCTCCAGGAGACAGGGTTCGGGAACACTGAAGCTTTCTTT | CASSLQETGFGNTEAFF
TRBJ2-2 | TRBV5-1 | . | TRBD1 | TGCGCCAGCAGCTTTGGGACAGGGGTCCTGGACACCGGGGAGCTGTTTTTT | CASSFGTGVLDTGELFF
TRBJ2-7 | TRBV3-1/TRBV3-2 | . | TRBD1 | TGTGCCAGCAGCCATTGGGACAGTTACGAGCAGTACTTC | CASSHWDSYEQYF
TRBJ1-4 | TRBV14 | . | . | TGTGCCAGCAGCCAAGCTTGGAGGAGGGGACCCGAAAAACTGTTTTTT | CASSQAWRRGPEKLFF
TRBJ2-7 | TRBV5-1 | . | . | TGCGCCAGCAGCTTGGTTGGGGGCTCCGAGCAGTACTTC | CASSLVGGSEQYF
TRBJ2-2 | TRBV11-2 | . | . | TGTGCCAGCAGCCCCGCGGGAACCGGGGAGCTGTTTTTT | CASSPAGTGELFF
TRBJ1-6 | TRBV3-1/TRBV3-2 | . | . | TGTGCCAGCAGCCAAGAGGGGGGTTCCGGGTCACCCCTCCACTTT | CASSQEGGSGSPLHF
TRBJ1-1 | TRBV5-1 | once | . | TGCGCCAGCAGCGGGCAGGAGAACACTGAAGCTTTCTTT | CASSGQENTEAFF
TRBJ2-1 | TRBV11-2 | once | TRBD2 | TGTGCCAGCAGCCCACCCGTGGGGGGGAGCATCTACAATGAGCAGTTCTTC | CASSPPVGGSIYNEQFF
TRBJ1-3 | TRBV20-1 | . | . | TGCAGTGCTAGTGGAGGCCTGCGGAGCACCATATATTTT | CSASGGLRSTIYF
TRBJ1-4 | TRBV6-5 | once | TRBD1 | TGTGCCAGCAGTTACCGCAGGGGGAATGAAAAACTGTTTTTT | CASSYRRGNEKLFF
TRBJ1-1 | TRBV9 | . | . | TGTGCCAGCAGTATCACTGAAAACACTGAAGCTTTCTTT | CASSITENTEAFF
TRBJ1-3 | TRBV13 | . | TRBD1 | TGTGCCAGCAGCAAACAGGGGCAGACTGGAAACACCATATATTTT | CASSKQGQTGNTIYF
TRBJ1-1 | TRBV5-1 | . | . | TGCGCCAGCAGCTTGGCCGGAGGAATAGAAGCTTTCTTT | CASSLAGGIEAFF
TRBJ2-7 | TRBV18 | . | TRBD1 | TGTGCCAGCTCACCCTTCGGGACAGGGCCCTACGAGCAGTACTTC | CASSPFGTGPYEQYF
TRBJ1-2 | TRBV11-2 | . | . | TGTGCCAGCAGCAGAGACAGCAGCTATGGCTACACCTTC | CASSRDSSYGYTF
TRBJ2-5 | TRBV5-6 | . | TRBD1 | TGTGCCAGCAGCTTGGACAGGGGGCGAGAGACCCAGTACTTC | CASSLDRGRETQYF
TRBJ1-3 | TRBV3-1/TRBV3-2 | . | . | TGTGCCAGCAGCCAAGATTGGGGCTTCTCTGGAAACACCATATATTTT | CASSQDWGFSGNTIYF
TRBJ2-3 | TRBV27 | . | TRBD2 | TGTGCCAGCACAAAACCCGGACTAGCGGGGTTTGCAGATACGCAGTATTTT | CASTKPGLAGFADTQYF
TRBJ1-1 | TRBV19 | . | . | TGTGCCAGTAGTATAGCTCGGGCAGGGATGGGGACTGAAGCTTTCTTT | CASSIARAGMGTEAFF
TRBJ1-2 | TRBV3-1/TRBV3-2 | . | TRBD1 | TGTGCCAGCAGCCAAGGGGTGACAGGGGGTTATGGCTACACCTTC | CASSQGVTGGYGYTF
TRBJ1-1 | TRBV24-1 | . | TRBD1 | TGTGCCACCAGTGATTCACAGGGGGCCACTGAAGCTTTCTTT | CATSDSQGATEAFF
TRBJ2-7 | TRBV5-1 | . | . | TGCGCCAGCAGCCCGGGAGCCTCCTACGAGCAGTACTTC | CASSPGASYEQYF